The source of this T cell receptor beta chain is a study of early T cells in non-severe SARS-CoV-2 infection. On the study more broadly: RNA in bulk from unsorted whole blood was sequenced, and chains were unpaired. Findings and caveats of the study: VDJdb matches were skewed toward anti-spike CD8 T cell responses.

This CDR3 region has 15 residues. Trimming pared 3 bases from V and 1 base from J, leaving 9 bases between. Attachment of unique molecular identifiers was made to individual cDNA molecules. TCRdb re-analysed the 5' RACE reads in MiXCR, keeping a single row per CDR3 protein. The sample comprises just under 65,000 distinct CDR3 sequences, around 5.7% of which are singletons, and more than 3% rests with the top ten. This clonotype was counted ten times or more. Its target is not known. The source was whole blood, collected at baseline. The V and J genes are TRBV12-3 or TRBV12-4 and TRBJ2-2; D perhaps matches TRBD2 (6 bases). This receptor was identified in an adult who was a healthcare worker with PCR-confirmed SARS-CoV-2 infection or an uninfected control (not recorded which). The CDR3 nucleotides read TGTGCCAGCAGTTTGCAGGGAGGGAACACCGGGGAGCTGTTTTTT. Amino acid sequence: CASSLQGGNTGELFF.